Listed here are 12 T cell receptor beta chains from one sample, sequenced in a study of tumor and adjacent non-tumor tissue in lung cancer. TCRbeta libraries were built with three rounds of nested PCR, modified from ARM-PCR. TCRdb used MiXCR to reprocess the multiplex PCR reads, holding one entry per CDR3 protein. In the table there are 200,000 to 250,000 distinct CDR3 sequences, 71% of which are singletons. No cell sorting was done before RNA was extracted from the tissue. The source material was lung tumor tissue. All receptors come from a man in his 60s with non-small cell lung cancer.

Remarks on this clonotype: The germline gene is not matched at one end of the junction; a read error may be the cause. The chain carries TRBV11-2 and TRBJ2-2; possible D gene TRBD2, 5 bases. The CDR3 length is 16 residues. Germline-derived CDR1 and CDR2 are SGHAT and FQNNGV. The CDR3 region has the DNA TGTGCCAGCAGTTTAGCCGGGATGAAGATCACCGGTGAGCTGTTTTTT. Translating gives CASSLAGMKITGELFF.

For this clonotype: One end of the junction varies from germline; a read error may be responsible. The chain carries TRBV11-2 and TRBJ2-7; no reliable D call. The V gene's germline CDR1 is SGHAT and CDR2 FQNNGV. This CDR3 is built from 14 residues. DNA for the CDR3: TGTGCCAGGAGCTTAGATCCGATCTCCTACGAGCTGTACTTC. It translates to CARSLDPISYELYF.

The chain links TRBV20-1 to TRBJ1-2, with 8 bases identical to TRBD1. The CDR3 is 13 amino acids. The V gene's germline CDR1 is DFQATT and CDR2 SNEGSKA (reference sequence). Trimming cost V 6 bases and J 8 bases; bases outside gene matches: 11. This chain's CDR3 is CSAQVRGLGGYTF. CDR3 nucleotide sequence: TGCAGTGCCCAGGTCAGGGGGCTGGGGGGCTACACCTTC.

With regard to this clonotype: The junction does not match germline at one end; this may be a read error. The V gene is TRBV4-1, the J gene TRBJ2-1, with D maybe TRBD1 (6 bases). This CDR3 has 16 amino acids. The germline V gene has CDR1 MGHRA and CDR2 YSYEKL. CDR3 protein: CPSSPTTGSRRNEQFF. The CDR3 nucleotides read TGTCCCAGCAGCCCGACGACAGGTTCCCGTCGCAATGAGCAGTTCTTC.

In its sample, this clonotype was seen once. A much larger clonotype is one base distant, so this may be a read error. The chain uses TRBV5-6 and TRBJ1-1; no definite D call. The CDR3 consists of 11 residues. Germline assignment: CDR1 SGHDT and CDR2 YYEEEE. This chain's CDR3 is CTSSLVNEAFF. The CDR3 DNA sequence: TGTACCAGCAGCTTGGTTAATGAAGCTTTCTTT.

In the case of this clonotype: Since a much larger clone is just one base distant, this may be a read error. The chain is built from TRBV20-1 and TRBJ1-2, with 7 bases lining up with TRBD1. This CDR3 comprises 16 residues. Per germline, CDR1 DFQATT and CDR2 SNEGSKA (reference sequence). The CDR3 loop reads CNARDQGARGFHGYTF. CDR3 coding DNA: TGCAATGCTAGAGATCAAGGTGCCAGGGGGTTCCATGGCTACACCTTC.

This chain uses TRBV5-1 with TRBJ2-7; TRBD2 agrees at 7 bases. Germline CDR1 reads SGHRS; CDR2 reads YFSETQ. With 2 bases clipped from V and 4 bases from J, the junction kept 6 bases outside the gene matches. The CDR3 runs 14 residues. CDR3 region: CASSLTGTKYEQYF. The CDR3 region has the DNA TGCGCCAGCAGCTTAACTGGGACTAAATACGAGCAGTACTTC. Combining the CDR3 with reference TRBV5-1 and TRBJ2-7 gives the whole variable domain KAGVTQTPRYLIKTRGQQVTLSCSPISGHRSVSWYQQTPGQGLQFLFEYFSETQRNKGNFPGRFSGRQFSNSRSEMNVSTLELGDSALYLCASSLTGTKYEQYFGPGTRLTVT.

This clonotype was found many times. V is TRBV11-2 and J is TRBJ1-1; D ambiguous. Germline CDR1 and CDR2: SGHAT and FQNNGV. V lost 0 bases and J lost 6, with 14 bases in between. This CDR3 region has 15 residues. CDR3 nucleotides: TGTGCCAGCAGCTTAGAAAGGGTCTTTGAAGCTGAAGCTTTCTTT. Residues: CASSLERVFEAEAFF.

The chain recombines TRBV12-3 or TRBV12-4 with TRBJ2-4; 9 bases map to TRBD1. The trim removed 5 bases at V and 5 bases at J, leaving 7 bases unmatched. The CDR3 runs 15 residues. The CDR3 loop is CASSPGQGVQNIQYF. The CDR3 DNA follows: TGTGCCAGCAGTCCGGGACAGGGAGTGCAAAACATTCAGTACTTC.

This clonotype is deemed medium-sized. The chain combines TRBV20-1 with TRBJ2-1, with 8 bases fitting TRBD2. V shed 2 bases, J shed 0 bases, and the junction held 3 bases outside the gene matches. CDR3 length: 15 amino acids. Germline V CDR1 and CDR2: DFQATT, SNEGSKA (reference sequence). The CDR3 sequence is CSARSLAGSYNEQFF. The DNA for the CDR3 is TGCAGTGCTAGATCCCTAGCGGGCTCCTACAATGAGCAGTTCTTC.

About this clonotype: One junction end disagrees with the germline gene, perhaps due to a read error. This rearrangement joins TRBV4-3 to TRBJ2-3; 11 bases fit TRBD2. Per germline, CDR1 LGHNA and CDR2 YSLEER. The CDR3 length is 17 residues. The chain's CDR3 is CASSRIGTSGSTYTQYF. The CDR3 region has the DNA TGCGCCAGCAGCCGGATAGGGACTAGCGGTAGCACATATACGCAGTATTTT.

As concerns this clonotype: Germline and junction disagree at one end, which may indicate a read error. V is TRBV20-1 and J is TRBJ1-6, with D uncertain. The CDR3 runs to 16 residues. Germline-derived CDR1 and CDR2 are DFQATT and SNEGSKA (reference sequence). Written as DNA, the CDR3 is TGCAGTGCTAGATCCGACCGGAACAGCTATAGTTCATCCCTCCACTTT. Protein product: CSARSDRNSYSSSLHF.